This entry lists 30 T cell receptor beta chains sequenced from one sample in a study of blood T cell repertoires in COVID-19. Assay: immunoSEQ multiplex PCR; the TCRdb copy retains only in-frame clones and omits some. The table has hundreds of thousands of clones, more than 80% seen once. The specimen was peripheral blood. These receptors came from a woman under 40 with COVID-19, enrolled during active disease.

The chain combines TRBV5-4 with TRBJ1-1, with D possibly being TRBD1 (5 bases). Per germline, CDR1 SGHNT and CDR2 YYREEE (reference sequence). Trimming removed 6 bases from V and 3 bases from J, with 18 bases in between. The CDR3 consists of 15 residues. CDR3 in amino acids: CASNDAGGWDTEAFF. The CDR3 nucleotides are TGTGCCAGCAACGACGCGGGGGGTTGGGACACTGAAGCTTTCTTT.

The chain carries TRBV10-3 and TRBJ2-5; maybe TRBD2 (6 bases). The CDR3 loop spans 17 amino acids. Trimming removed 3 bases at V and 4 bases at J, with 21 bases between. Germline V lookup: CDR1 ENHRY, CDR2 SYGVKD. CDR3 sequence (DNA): TGTGCCATCAGTGACCCCCTAATCGGAGGGCAGGGAGAGACCCAGTACTTC. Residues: CAISDPLIGGQGETQYF.

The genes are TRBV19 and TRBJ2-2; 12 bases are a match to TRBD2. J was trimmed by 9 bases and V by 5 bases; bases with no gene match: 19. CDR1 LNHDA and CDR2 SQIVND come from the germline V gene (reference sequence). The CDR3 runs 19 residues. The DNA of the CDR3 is TGTGCCAGTAGTCTCTGGGGACTAGCGGGCGTCGAATCAACGAGGGAGCTGTTTTTT. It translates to CASSLWGLAGVESTRELFF. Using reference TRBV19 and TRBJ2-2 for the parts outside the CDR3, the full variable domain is DGGITQSPKYLFRKEGQNVTLSCEQNLNHDAMYWYRQDPGQGLRLIYYSQIVNDFQKGDIAEGYSVSREKKESFPLTVTSAQKNPTAFYLCASSLWGLAGVESTRELFFGEGSRLTVL.

The CDR3, as DNA: TGTGCCAGCAACCACGACAGGGGGGTAGAAAAACTGTTTTTT. Protein sequence: CASNHDRGVEKLFF. This chain connects TRBV7-9 to TRBJ1-4, with 9 bases matching TRBD1. Trimming removed 7 bases from V and 8 bases from J; junction bases left unmatched: 8. This CDR3 is 14 amino acids long. Germline V gives CDR1 SEHNR, CDR2 FQNEAQ (reference sequence).

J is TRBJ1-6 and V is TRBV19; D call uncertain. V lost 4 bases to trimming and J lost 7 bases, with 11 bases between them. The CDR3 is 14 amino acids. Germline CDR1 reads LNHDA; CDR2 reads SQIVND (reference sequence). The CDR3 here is CASSSTPGNSPLHF. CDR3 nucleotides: TGTGCCAGTAGTAGTACCCCCGGGAATTCACCCCTCCACTTT.

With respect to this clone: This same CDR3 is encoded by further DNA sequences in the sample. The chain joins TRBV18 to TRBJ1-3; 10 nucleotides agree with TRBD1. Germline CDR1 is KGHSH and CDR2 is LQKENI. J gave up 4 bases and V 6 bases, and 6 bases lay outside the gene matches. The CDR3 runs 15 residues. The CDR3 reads CASSPGQGSGNTIYF. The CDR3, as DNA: TGTGCCAGCTCCCCGGGACAGGGGTCAGGAAACACCATATATTTT.

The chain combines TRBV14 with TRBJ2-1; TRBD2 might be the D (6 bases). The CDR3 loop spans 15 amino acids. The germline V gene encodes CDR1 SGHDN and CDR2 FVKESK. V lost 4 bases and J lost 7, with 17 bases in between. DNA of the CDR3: TGTGCCAGCAGCCCGGGACTCTATGTGGGGAATGAGCAGTTCTTC. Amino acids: CASSPGLYVGNEQFF.

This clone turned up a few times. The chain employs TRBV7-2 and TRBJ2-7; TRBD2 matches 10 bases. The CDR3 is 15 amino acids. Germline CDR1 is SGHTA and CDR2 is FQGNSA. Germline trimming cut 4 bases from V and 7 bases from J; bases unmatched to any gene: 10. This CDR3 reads CASSSPGLATLEQYF. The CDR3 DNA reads TGTGCCAGCAGCTCACCGGGACTAGCGACTTTAGAGCAGTACTTC.

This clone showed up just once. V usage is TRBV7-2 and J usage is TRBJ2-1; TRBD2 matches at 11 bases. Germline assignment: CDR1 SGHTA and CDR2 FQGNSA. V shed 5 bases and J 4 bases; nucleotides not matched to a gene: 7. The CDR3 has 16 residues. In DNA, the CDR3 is TGTGCCAGCAGCGCGTCCGGGACTAGCGGTTACAATGAGCAGTTCTTC. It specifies CASSASGTSGYNEQFF.

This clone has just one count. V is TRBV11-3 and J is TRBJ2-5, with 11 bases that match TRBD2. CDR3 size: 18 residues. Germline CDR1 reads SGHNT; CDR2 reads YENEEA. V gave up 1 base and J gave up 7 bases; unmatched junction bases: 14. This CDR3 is CASSLVYSIAGGLATQYF. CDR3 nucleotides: TGTGCCAGCAGCTTAGTCTACAGTATAGCGGGAGGGCTGGCGACCCAGTACTTC.

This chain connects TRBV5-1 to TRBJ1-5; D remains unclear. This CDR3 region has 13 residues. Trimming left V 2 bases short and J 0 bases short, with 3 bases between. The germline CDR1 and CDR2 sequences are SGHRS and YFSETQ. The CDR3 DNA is TGCGCCAGCAGCTTTTATAGCAATCAGCCCCAGCATTTT. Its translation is CASSFYSNQPQHF.

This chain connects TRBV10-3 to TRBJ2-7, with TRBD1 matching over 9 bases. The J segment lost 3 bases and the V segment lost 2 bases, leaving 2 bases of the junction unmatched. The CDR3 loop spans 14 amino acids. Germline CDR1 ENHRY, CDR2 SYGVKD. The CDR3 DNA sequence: TGTGCCATCAGTGAGAAGGACAGGGGCTACGAGCAGTACGTC. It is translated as CAISEKDRGYEQYV.

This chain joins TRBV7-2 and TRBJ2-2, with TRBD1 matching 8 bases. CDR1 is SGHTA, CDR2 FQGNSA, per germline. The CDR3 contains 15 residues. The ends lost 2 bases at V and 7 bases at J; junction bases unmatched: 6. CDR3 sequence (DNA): TGTGCCAGCAGCTTACGGCAGGGGGCTGTCGGGGAGCTGTTTTTT. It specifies CASSLRQGAVGELFF.

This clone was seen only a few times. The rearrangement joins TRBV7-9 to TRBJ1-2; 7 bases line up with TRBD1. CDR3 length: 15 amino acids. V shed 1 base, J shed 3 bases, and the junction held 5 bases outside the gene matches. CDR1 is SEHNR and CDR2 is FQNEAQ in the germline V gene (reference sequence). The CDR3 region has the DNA TGTGCCAGCAGCTTAGATGGAGGGGGCCACTATGGCTACACCTTC. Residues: CASSLDGGGHYGYTF.

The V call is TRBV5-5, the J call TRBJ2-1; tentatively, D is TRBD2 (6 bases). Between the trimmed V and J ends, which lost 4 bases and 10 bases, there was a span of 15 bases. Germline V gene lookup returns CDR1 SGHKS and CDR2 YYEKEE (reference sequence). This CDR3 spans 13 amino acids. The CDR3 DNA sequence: TGTGCCAGCAGCCGGCGCCTTGGGGGGGAGCAGTTCTTC. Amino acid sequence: CASSRRLGGEQFF.

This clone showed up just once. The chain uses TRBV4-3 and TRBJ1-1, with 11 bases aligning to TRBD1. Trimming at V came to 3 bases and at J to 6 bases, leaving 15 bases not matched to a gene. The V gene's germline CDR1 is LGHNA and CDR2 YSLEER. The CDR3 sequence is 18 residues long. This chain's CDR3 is CASSQAALGEGQGAEAFF. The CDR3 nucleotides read TGCGCCAGCAGCCAGGCTGCCCTCGGGGAGGGACAGGGGGCTGAAGCTTTCTTT.

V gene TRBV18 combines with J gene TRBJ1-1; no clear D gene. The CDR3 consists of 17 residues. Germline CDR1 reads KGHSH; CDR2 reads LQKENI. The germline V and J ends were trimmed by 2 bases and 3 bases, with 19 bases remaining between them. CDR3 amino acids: CASSPFDGRVADTEAFF. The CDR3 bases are TGTGCCAGCTCACCATTCGACGGGAGGGTGGCAGACACTGAAGCTTTCTTT.

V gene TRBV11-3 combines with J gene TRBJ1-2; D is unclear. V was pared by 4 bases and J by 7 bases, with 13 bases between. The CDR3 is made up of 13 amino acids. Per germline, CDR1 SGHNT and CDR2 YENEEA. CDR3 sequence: CASSSELEVGYTF. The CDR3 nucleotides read TGTGCCAGCAGCTCCGAGTTGGAGGTTGGCTACACCTTC.

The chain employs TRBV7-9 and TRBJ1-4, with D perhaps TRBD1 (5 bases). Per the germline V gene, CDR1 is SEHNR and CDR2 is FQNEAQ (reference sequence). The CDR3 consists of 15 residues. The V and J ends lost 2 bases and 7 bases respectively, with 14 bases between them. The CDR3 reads CASSLTPARGEKLFF. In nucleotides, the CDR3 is TGTGCCAGCAGCTTAACCCCAGCTAGGGGTGAAAAACTGTTTTTT. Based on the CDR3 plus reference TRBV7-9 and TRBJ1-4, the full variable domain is DTGVSQNPRHKITKRGQNVTFRCDPISEHNRLYWYRQTLGQGPEFLTYFQNEAQLEKSRLLSDRFSAERPKGSFSTLEIQRTEQGDSAMYLCASSLTPARGEKLFFGSGTQLSVL.

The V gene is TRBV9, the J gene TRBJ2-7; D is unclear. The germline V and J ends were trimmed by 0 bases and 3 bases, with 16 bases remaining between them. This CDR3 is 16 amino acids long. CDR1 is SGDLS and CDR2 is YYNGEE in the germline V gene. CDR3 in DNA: TGTGCCAGCAGCGTAGATGACATTTTTTCGAACTACGAGCAGTACTTC. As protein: CASSVDDIFSNYEQYF.

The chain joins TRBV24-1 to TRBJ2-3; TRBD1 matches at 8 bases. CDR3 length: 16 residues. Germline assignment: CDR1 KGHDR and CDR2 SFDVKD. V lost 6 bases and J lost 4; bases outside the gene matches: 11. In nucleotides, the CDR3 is TGTGCCACCAGTCAAACGGGCAGGGGGCGAGCAGATACGCAGTATTTT. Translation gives CATSQTGRGRADTQYF.

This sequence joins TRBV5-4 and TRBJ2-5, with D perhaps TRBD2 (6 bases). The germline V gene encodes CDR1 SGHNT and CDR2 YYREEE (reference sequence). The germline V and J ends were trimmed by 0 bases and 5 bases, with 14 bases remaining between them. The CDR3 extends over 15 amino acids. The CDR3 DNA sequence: TGTGCCAGCAGCTTGGGCGGGGAAGGATCCGAGACCCAGTACTTC. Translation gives CASSLGGEGSETQYF.

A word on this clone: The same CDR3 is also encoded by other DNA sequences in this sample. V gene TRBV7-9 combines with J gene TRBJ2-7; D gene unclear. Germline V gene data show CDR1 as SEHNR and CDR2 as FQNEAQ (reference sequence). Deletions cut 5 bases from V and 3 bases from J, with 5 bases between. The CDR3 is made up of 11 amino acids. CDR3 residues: CASSGSYEQYF. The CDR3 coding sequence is TGTGCCAGCAGCGGCAGCTACGAGCAGTACTTC.

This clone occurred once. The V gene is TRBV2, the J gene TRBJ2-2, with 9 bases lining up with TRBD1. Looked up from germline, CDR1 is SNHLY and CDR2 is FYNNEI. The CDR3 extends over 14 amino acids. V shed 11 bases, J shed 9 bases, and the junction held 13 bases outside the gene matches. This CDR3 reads CAGRDRDLARELFF. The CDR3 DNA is TGTGCCGGCCGGGACAGGGATTTGGCAAGGGAGCTGTTTTTT. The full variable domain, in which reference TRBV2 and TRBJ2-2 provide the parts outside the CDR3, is EPEVTQTPSHQVTQMGQEVILRCVPISNHLYFYWYRQILGQKVEFLVSFYNNEISEKSEIFDDQFSVERPDGSNFTLKIRSTKLEDSAMYFCAGRDRDLARELFFGEGSRLTVL.

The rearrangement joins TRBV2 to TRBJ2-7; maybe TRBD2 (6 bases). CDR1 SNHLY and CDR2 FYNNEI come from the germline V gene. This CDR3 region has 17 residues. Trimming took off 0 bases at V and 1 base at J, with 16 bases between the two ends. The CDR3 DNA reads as TGTGCCAGCAGTGAAGCGCCTTCAGCAGGGACTTCCTACGAGCAGTACTTC. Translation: CASSEAPSAGTSYEQYF.

The CDR3 region has the DNA TGTGCCAGCAGTTCCGGGACAGGGTATGAAAAACTGTTTTTT. It yields the protein CASSSGTGYEKLFF. The V and J genes are TRBV2 and TRBJ1-4; 9 nucleotides agree with TRBD1. V was clipped by 5 bases and J by 6 bases; unmatched bases: 4. The CDR3 extends over 14 amino acids. Germline CDR1 and CDR2: SNHLY and FYNNEI.

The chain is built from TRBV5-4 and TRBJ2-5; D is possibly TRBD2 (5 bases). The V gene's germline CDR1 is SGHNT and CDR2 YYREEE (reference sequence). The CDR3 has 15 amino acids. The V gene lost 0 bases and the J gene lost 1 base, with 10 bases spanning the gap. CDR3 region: CASSLVGDGQETQYF. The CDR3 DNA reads TGTGCCAGCAGCTTGGTCGGGGATGGCCAAGAGACCCAGTACTTC.

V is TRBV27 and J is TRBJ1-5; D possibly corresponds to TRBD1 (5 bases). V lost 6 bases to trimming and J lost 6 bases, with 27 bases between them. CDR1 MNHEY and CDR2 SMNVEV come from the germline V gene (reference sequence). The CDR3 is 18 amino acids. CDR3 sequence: CASSPVLGHQKESQPQHF. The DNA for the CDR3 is TGTGCCAGCAGCCCGGTTCTAGGACACCAAAAAGAGAGTCAGCCCCAGCATTTT.

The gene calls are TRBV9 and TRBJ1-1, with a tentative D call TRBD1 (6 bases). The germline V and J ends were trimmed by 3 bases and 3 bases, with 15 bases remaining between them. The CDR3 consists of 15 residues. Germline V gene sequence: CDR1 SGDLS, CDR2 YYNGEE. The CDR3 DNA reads TGTGCCAGCAGCGCGGACAGTGGTCCCCACACTGAAGCTTTCTTT. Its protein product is CASSADSGPHTEAFF.

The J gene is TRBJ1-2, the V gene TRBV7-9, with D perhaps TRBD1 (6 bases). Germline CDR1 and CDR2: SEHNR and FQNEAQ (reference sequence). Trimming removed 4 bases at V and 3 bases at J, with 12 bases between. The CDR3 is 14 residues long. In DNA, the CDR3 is TGTGCCAGCAGCTCCAGACAGGCCTACTATGGCTACACCTTC. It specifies CASSSRQAYYGYTF. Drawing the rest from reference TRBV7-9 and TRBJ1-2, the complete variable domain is DTGVSQNPRHKITKRGQNVTFRCDPISEHNRLYWYRQTLGQGPEFLTYFQNEAQLEKSRLLSDRFSAERPKGSFSTLEIQRTEQGDSAMYLCASSSRQAYYGYTFGSGTRLTVV.